Following are 32 T cell receptor beta chains from one sample sequenced in a study of tumor-infiltrating lymphocytes in primary liver carcinoma. Unsorted whole blood yielded blood RNA, and germline DNA was extracted as well. From roughly 470 ng total RNA, TCR beta cDNA was generated with a primer in the constant region. Researchers made the TCR beta libraries by running three nested multiplex PCR rounds with slightly modified ARM-PCR. The first two PCR rounds used TRBV1-TRBV30 forward primers with a C-beta reverse primer, 10 to 11 cycles each. From the multiplex PCR reads, TCRdb called clonotypes with MiXCR, one entry per CDR3 protein. The table has almost 200,000 distinct CDR3 sequences, approximately 65% seen once; the top ten hold roughly 7%. The sample consisted of peripheral blood. These receptors originate from a woman aged 55-75 years with primary liver carcinoma and hepatitis B virus infection.

This clonotype was recorded only once. Without the conserved terminal phenylalanine or tryptophan, this CDR3 likely stems from a read error. The J gene is TRBJ2-2, the V gene TRBV11-3; D perhaps matches TRBD1 (7 bases). Germline loops: CDR1 SGHNT, CDR2 YENEEA. CDR3 size: 15 residues. Written as DNA, the CDR3 is TGTGCCAGCAGCGGAGGGACAGCGAACATCGGGGAGCTGTTTCTT. The encoded protein is CASSGGTANIGELFL.

This clonotype was detected once. One junction end disagrees with the germline gene, perhaps due to a read error. The rearrangement uses TRBV11-2 and TRBJ2-1; 7 bases align to TRBD1. Germline CDR1 is SGHAT and CDR2 is FQNNGV. This CDR3 comprises 15 residues. In DNA form, the CDR3 reads TGTCCCAGCAGGCGACAGGGACCTTCCTACAATGAGCAGTTCTTC. This gives the protein CPSRRQGPSYNEQFF.

A few counts support this clonotype. An end of the junction differs from the germline gene, which may be a read error. The chain uses TRBV4-1 and TRBJ2-6; D may be TRBD1 (6 bases). The CDR3 has 17 residues. Germline CDR1 and CDR2: MGHRA and YSYEKL. CDR3 loop: CASSQEGVESGANVLTF. CDR3 nucleotides: TGCGCCAGCAGTCAAGAGGGGGTGGAGTCTGGGGCCAACGTCCTGACTTTC.

In the case of this clonotype: Sequence at one end of the junction differs from germline and may be a read error. The gene calls are TRBV6-1 and TRBJ2-2; possible D gene TRBD2, 5 bases. CDR1 MNHNS and CDR2 SASEGT come from the germline V gene. The CDR3 contains 13 residues. CDR3 residues: CASSEQKTGEPFF. In DNA, the CDR3 is TGTGCCAGCAGTGAACAGAAGACCGGGGAGCCGTTTTTT.

The chain is built from TRBV4-1 and TRBJ1-2; maybe TRBD1 (5 bases). CDR1 is MGHRA and CDR2 is YSYEKL in the germline V gene. Trimming took off 0 bases at V and 11 bases at J, with 16 bases between the two ends. The CDR3 spans 14 residues. CDR3 residues: CASSQELRDYDYTF. The CDR3 region has the DNA TGCGCCAGCAGCCAAGAGCTCAGGGACTATGATTACACCTTC.

V usage is TRBV11-2 and J usage is TRBJ2-3, with D perhaps matching TRBD1 (5 bases). V lost 10 bases to trimming and J lost 4 bases, with 15 bases between them. Germline V gene sequence: CDR1 SGHAT, CDR2 FQNNGV. The CDR3 totals 13 residues. The CDR3 DNA sequence: TGTGCCACCAAGCAGGGTAACGCAGATACGCAGTATTTT. This encodes CATKQGNADTQYF.

Comments on this clonotype: A much larger clonotype is one base distant, so this may be a read error. This chain joins TRBV29-1 and TRBJ1-1; D not certain. V was trimmed by 0 bases and J by 6 bases, leaving 8 bases between them. The CDR3 loop spans 12 amino acids. The germline V gene has CDR1 SQVTM and CDR2 ANQGSEA. The CDR3 sequence is CSVEDIGPEAFF. In DNA form, the CDR3 reads TGCAGCGTTGAAGATATCGGGCCTGAAGCTTTCTTT.

The sample holds many counts of this clonotype. V usage is TRBV11-3 and J usage is TRBJ2-3; the D is unclear. The V end lost 5 bases, the J end lost 3 bases, and 12 bases lay between the germline ends. CDR1 and CDR2 from the germline V gene are SGHNT and YENEEA. This CDR3 is built from 14 residues. CDR3 in amino acids: CASSTSYGTDTQYF. CDR3 DNA: TGTGCCAGCAGCACCTCATACGGGACAGATACGCAGTATTTT. Combining the CDR3 with reference TRBV11-3 and TRBJ2-3 gives the whole variable domain EAGVVQSPRYKIIEKKQPVAFWCNPISGHNTLYWYLQNLGQGPELLIRYENEEAVDDSQLPKDRFSAERLKGVDSTLKIQPAELGDSAVYLCASSTSYGTDTQYFGPGTRLTVL.

Notes on this clonotype: A much larger clone sits a single nucleotide away, making a read error possible. The gene calls are TRBV6-1 and TRBJ1-4; D ambiguous. The V end was cut by 6 bases, the J end by 5 bases, with 13 bases between. Germline V gene lookup returns CDR1 MNHNS and CDR2 SASEGT. This CDR3 contains 14 residues. This chain's CDR3 is CASSFASLNEKLFF. The CDR3 DNA is TGTGCCAGCAGCTTCGCCTCCTTGAATGAAAAACTGTTTTTT.

The chain is built from TRBV11-2 and TRBJ2-1; 7 bases fit TRBD2. V was pared by 6 bases and J by 12 bases, with 20 bases of the junction left unmatched. The CDR3 runs 16 residues. Germline CDR1 SGHAT, CDR2 FQNNGV. Here the CDR3 reads CASRPLTGGGEGRQFF. As DNA, the CDR3 is TGTGCCAGCAGACCCCTAACGGGAGGAGGGGAGGGGAGGCAGTTCTTC.

Note on this clonotype: It is likely a read error, because the conserved phenylalanine at the end of the CDR3 is missing. The chain couples TRBV11-2 to TRBJ2-1; 8 bases map to TRBD2. CDR3 length: 17 residues. V was pared by 5 bases and J by 10 bases, with 19 bases of the junction left unmatched. Germline V lookup: CDR1 SGHAT, CDR2 FQNNGV. The CDR3 loop is CASSPRGGLDPGGEQFL. The CDR3 DNA is TGTGCCAGCAGCCCCCGGGGGGGACTAGACCCAGGAGGAGAGCAGTTCTTG.

Concerning this clonotype: This may come from a read error, since a much larger clone is one base off. J is TRBJ2-7 and V is TRBV5-4, with 8 bases aligning to TRBD2. From germline, CDR1 is SGHNT and CDR2 YYREEE (reference sequence). This CDR3 is 15 amino acids long. CDR3 sequence (DNA): TGTGCCAACAGCAACAGCGGGAGCTGCTCCTACGAGCAGTACTTC. Encoded protein: CANSNSGSCSYEQYF.

This clonotype is termed medium-sized (0.01 to 0.1%). The rearrangement uses TRBV11-2 and TRBJ1-2; D gene unclear. This CDR3 comprises 12 residues. Germline CDR1 is SGHAT and CDR2 is FQNNGV. With 5 bases removed from V and 4 bases from J, the gap between germline ends came to 8 bases. CDR3 in DNA: TGTGCCAGCAGCCTGGGCACCTATGGCTACACCTTC. It yields the protein CASSLGTYGYTF.

This chain links TRBV28 with TRBJ2-2; possibly TRBD1 for D (5 bases). The germline gives CDR1 MDHEN, CDR2 SYDVKM. This CDR3 is 14 amino acids long. V lost 6 bases and J 4 bases, leaving 12 bases between the germline ends. The CDR3 sequence: CASSPGPVTGELFF. For the CDR3, the DNA is TGTGCCAGCAGCCCAGGGCCCGTCACCGGGGAGCTGTTTTTT.

In the case of this clonotype: The conserved final phenylalanine or tryptophan is absent from the CDR3, which likely points to a read error. The V call is TRBV29-1, the J call TRBJ2-7, with no clear D. Per the germline V gene, CDR1 is SQVTM and CDR2 is ANQGSEA. The CDR3 runs to 13 residues. The V end was cut by 2 bases, the J end by 9 bases, with 17 bases between. The CDR3 region has the DNA TGCAGCGTTGAATACGAGGCAGGTCAGAGGCAGTACTAC. It yields the protein CSVEYEAGQRQYY.

The chain is built from TRBV12-3 or TRBV12-4 and TRBJ2-7; D is ambiguous. This CDR3 has 14 residues. The V gene lost 10 bases and the J gene lost 6 bases, with 22 bases spanning the gap. The CDR3 is CATSPHGVVGEQYF. For the CDR3, the DNA is TGTGCCACGAGTCCACATGGGGTAGTTGGCGAGCAGTACTTC.

This clonotype was counted a few times. The chain couples TRBV11-2 to TRBJ1-2; D not certain. Germline assignment: CDR1 SGHAT and CDR2 FQNNGV. V was trimmed by 0 bases and J by 8 bases, leaving 19 bases between them. This CDR3 has 16 amino acids. CDR3 in amino acids: CASSLEGGREILGYTF. In DNA, the CDR3 is TGTGCCAGCAGCTTAGAGGGAGGACGGGAGATCCTGGGCTACACCTTC.

This clonotype was detected a few times. At one end, the junction sequence differs from germline, possibly due to a read error. The chain joins TRBV5-1 to TRBJ2-1; the match to TRBD2 covers 7 bases. Germline-derived CDR1 and CDR2 are SGHRS and YFSETQ. The length of the CDR3 is 16 residues. The CDR3 sequence: CASSLEGEGTLDEQLF. The DNA of the CDR3 is TGCGCTAGCAGCTTGGAAGGGGAGGGCACTTTGGATGAGCAGCTCTTC.

The count of this clonotype is one. This sequence joins TRBV29-1 and TRBJ1-1; D is possibly TRBD1 (6 bases). Germline V gives CDR1 SQVTM, CDR2 ANQGSEA. This CDR3 has 13 amino acids. V lost 7 bases and J 4 bases, leaving 16 bases between the germline ends. In DNA form, the CDR3 reads TGCAGCGCTGACAGGACCTCGGGCACTGAAGCTTTCTTT. Translation gives CSADRTSGTEAFF.

In the case of this clonotype: The junction departs from the called germline gene at one end, perhaps through a read error. V usage is TRBV6-1 and J usage is TRBJ2-1; D is unresolved. Looked up from germline, CDR1 is MNHNS and CDR2 is SASEGT. CDR3 length: 12 amino acids. The CDR3 nucleotides are TGTGCCAGCAGTGAAGGACTCATTAAGCAGTCCTTC. Amino acids: CASSEGLIKQSF.

The chain carries TRBV20-1 and TRBJ1-3; D is possibly TRBD1 (6 bases). The germline gives CDR1 DFQATT, CDR2 SNEGSKA (reference sequence). Deletions cut 5 bases from V and 0 bases from J, with 8 bases between. The length of the CDR3 is 13 residues. DNA of the CDR3: TGCAGTGCTTCGGACAGCTCTGGAAACACCATATATTTT. It translates to CSASDSSGNTIYF.

Regarding this clonotype: At one boundary the junction diverges from the germline segment, which might be a read error. The chain joins TRBV4-2 to TRBJ1-6, with 8 bases that match TRBD1. Germline V lookup: CDR1 LGHNA, CDR2 YNFKEQ. The CDR3 spans 17 residues. CDR3 nucleotides: TGTGCCAGCAGCATAGTCAGGGGGCCCGTCCATAATCCACCCCTCCACTTT. This gives the protein CASSIVRGPVHNPPLHF.

With respect to this clonotype: Germline and junction disagree at one end, which may indicate a read error. The chain carries TRBV12-3 or TRBV12-4 and TRBJ1-1, with no clear D. This CDR3 is 13 amino acids long. The CDR3 nucleotides read TGTGCCAGCAGTTTATTGGTACAGCCGAAGGCTCTCTTT. Translation gives CASSLLVQPKALF.

Remarks on this clonotype: One junction end disagrees with the germline gene, perhaps due to a read error. CDR3 in DNA: TGCAGTGCAACAGGGCTTCTGAACAGCGGGGAGCTGTTTTTT. Translated, it gives CSATGLLNSGELFF. The chain uses TRBV29-1 and TRBJ2-2, with a tentative D call TRBD1 (6 bases). The CDR3 is made up of 14 amino acids. In germline, CDR1 is SQVTM, CDR2 ANQGSEA.

This clonotype was found once. A single base separates this from a much larger clone, so it may be a read error. The chain joins TRBV6-1 to TRBJ1-5; a possible D gene is TRBD1 (6 bases). The CDR3 spans 14 residues. CDR1 and CDR2 from the germline V gene are MNHNS and SASEGT. CDR3 in amino acids: CASCDPLKDRPQHF. CDR3 nucleotide sequence: TGTGCCAGCTGTGATCCTTTAAAGGACAGGCCCCAGCATTTT.

The table lists this clonotype with many counts. The rearrangement joins TRBV6-6 to TRBJ2-5; D gene unclear. Looked up from germline, CDR1 is MNHNY and CDR2 is SVGAGI (reference sequence). CDR3 length: 11 residues. V lost 5 bases to trimming and J lost 9 bases, with 10 bases between them. The CDR3 region is CASSTTGAQYF. The CDR3 DNA sequence: TGTGCCAGCAGTACCACGGGTGCCCAGTACTTC.

Remarks on this clonotype: One junction end disagrees with the germline gene, perhaps due to a read error. The V call is TRBV14, the J call TRBJ2-7; D is unresolved. The CDR3 covers 13 residues. Germline V lookup: CDR1 SGHDN, CDR2 FVKESK. The CDR3 nucleotides read TGTGCCAGCCAAGAGGTTAACTCCTACGAGGAGTACTTC. Its translation: CASQEVNSYEEYF.

A note on this clonotype: This could be a read error, since a much larger clone is one nucleotide away. J is TRBJ2-1 and V is TRBV4-2; 7 bases match TRBD2. Germline-derived CDR1 and CDR2 are LGHNA and YNFKEQ. Trimming removed 8 bases from V and 1 base from J; junction bases left unmatched: 8. This CDR3 region has 15 residues. In DNA form, the CDR3 reads TGTGCCAGCGGGGGGGTCGGCGGATCCTACAATGAGCAGTTCTTC. It codes for CASGGVGGSYNEQFF.

J is TRBJ2-7 and V is TRBV14, with TRBD1 identical over 7 bases. Germline V gene sequence: CDR1 SGHDN, CDR2 FVKESK. The V and J ends lost 7 bases and 3 bases, in that order; junction bases with no gene match: 12. The CDR3 is 15 residues long. The CDR3 DNA reads as TGTGCCAGCATCCCGAGGGGGCGAATGGTCTACGAGCAGTACTTC. Translated, it gives CASIPRGRMVYEQYF.

The chain links TRBV6-5 to TRBJ2-4; 9 bases align to TRBD2. This CDR3 has 15 amino acids. In germline, CDR1 is MNHEY, CDR2 SVGAGI. V gave up 2 bases and J gave up 14 bases; unmatched junction bases: 13. CDR3 nucleotides: TGTGCCAGCAGTTACGCGATGGGACTAGCAGGAGGAGAGTACTTC. It translates to CASSYAMGLAGGEYF.

This clonotype was recorded once. A read error may be the cause here, since a much bigger clone is one base away. The conserved closing phenylalanine or tryptophan is absent in this CDR3, likely reflecting a read error. The rearrangement links TRBV4-1 to TRBJ2-5, with 9 bases lining up with TRBD1. The CDR3 loop spans 15 amino acids. The V segment lost 2 bases and the J segment 5 bases; nucleotides outside the gene matches: 6. The germline V gene encodes CDR1 MGHRA and CDR2 YSYEKL. DNA for the CDR3: TGCGCCAGCAGCCAAACCGGGACAGGGACCGAGACCCAGTACCTC. It translates to CASSQTGTGTETQYL.

V gene TRBV29-1 combines with J gene TRBJ2-1; D perhaps matches TRBD2 (6 bases). This CDR3 contains 13 residues. Germline CDR1 and CDR2: SQVTM and ANQGSEA. CDR3 DNA sequence: TGCAACGGGGACCAACTCGGAGGGATACAGCAGTTCTTC. Translated, it gives CNGDQLGGIQQFF.